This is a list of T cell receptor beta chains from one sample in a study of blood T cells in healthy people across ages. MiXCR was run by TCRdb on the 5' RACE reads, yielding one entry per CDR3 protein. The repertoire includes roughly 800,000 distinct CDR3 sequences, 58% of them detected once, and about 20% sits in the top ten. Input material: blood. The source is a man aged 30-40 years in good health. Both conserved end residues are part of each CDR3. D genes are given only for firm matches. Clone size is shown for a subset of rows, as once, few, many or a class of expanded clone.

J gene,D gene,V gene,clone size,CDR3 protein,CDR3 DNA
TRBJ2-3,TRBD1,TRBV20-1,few,CSARGQLDREPPNTQYF,TGCAGTGCTAGGGGGCAACTGGACAGGGAACCGCCGAATACGCAGTATTTT
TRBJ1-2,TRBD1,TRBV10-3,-,CAISEDPGQAYGYTF,TGTGCCATCAGTGAGGACCCGGGACAGGCCTATGGCTACACCTTC
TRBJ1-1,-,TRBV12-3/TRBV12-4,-,CASLESMNTEAFF,TGTGCCAGCCTTGAATCCATGAACACTGAAGCTTTCTTT
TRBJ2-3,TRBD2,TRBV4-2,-,CASSSKGTSGSPDTQYF,TGTGCCAGCAGCTCCAAGGGAACTAGCGGGAGCCCAGATACGCAGTATTTT
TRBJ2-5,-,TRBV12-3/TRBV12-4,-,CASSRGVTGAGGETQYF,TGTGCCAGCAGTCGTGGAGTAACGGGGGCAGGGGGAGAGACCCAGTACTTC
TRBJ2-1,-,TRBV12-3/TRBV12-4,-,CASSFRDYNEQFF,TGTGCCAGCAGTTTTAGGGACTACAATGAGCAGTTCTTC
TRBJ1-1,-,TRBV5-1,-,CASSAAATGATNTEAFF,TGCGCCAGCAGCGCTGCTGCGACAGGAGCCACGAACACTGAAGCTTTCTTT
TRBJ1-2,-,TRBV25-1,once,CVSSPLSLYGYTF,TGTGTCAGCAGTCCCCTCTCCCTTTATGGCTACACCTTC
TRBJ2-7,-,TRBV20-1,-,CSASSELLYEQYF,TGCAGTGCTAGTTCCGAGCTTTTATACGAGCAGTACTTC
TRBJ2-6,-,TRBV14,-,CASSQVGAGVLTF,TGTGCCAGCAGCCAAGTAGGGGCAGGGGTCCTGACTTTC
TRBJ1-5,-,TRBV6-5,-,CASSRGANQPQHF,TGTGCCAGCAGTAGGGGGGCGAATCAGCCCCAGCATTTT
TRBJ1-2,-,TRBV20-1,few,CSARSDGERYGYTF,TGCAGTGCTAGGTCCGACGGGGAACGCTATGGCTACACCTTC
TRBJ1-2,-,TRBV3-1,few,CASKIGGTNYGYTF,TGTGCCAGCAAGATTGGAGGGACCAACTATGGCTACACCTTC
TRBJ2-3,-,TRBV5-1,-,CATSGGASSTDTQYF,TGCGCCACCTCGGGGGGCGCCTCTAGCACAGATACGCAGTATTTT
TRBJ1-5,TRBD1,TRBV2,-,CASSVSGGKPQHF,TGTGCCAGCAGCGTTTCAGGGGGCAAGCCCCAGCATTTT
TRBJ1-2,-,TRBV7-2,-,CASSLGRRGADGYTF,TGTGCCAGCAGCTTAGGACGCAGGGGAGCGGATGGCTACACCTTC
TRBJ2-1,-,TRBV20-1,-,CSAWTGEAGADEQFF,TGCAGTGCTTGGACAGGGGAAGCGGGAGCCGATGAGCAGTTCTTC
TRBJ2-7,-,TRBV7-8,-,CASSLGSPNLGRSFTYEQYF,TGTGCCAGCAGCTTAGGCTCGCCTAACTTAGGGCGCTCATTCACCTACGAGCAGTACTTC
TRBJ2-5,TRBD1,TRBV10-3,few,CAIMGQGYIRYF,TGTGCCATCATGGGACAGGGTTATATCCGGTACTTC
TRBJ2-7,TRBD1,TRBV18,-,CASSPGQGTAEQYF,TGTGCCAGCTCACCGGGACAGGGGACGGCCGAGCAGTACTTC
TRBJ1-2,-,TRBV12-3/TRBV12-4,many,CASRKDENVFYGYTF,TGTGCCAGCAGGAAGGACGAAAATGTTTTCTATGGCTACACCTTC
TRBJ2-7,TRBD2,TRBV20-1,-,CSARPGLAGSEQYF,TGCAGTGCTAGGCCCGGACTAGCCGGTAGCGAGCAGTACTTC
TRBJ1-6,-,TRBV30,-,CAWSTVNSPLHF,TGTGCCTGGAGTACGGTCAACTCACCCCTCCACTTT
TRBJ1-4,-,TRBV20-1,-,CSASTLPDEKLFF,TGCAGTGCTAGCACCCTACCAGATGAAAAACTGTTTTTT
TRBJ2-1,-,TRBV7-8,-,CASSHNPQGNEQFF,TGTGCCAGCAGCCACAACCCACAGGGTAATGAGCAGTTCTTC
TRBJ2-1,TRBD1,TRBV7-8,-,CASSSTGTAYNEQFF,TGTGCCAGCAGCTCAACCGGGACAGCCTACAATGAGCAGTTCTTC
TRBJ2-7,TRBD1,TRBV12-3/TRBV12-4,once,CACGPEQGAAEQYF,TGTGCCTGCGGACCTGAACAGGGGGCTGCCGAGCAGTACTTC
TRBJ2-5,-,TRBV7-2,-,CASGGQGETQYF,TGTGCCAGCGGGGGCCAGGGAGAGACCCAGTACTTC
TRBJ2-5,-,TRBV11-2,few,CASSVSRETQYF,TGTGCCAGCAGCGTATCGAGAGAGACCCAGTACTTC
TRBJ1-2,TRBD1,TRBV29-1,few,CSVGQGAGEGYTF,TGCAGCGTTGGACAGGGGGCGGGGGAAGGCTACACCTTC
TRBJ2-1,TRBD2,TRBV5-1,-,CASSLSPPPASGGFNEQFF,TGCGCCAGCAGCTTGTCCCCTCCTCCCGCTAGCGGGGGCTTTAATGAGCAGTTCTTC
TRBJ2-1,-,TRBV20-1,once,CSATRQAFSYNEQFF,TGCAGTGCTACTAGACAGGCATTCTCCTACAATGAGCAGTTCTTC
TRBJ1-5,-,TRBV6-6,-,CASSYGGGSQPQHF,TGTGCCAGCAGTTACGGGGGGGGCAGTCAGCCCCAGCATTTT
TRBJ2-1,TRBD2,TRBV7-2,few,CASSLNAGGPEQFF,TGTGCCAGCAGCTTAAATGCGGGGGGGCCTGAGCAGTTCTTC
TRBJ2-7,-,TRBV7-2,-,CASSLRDSSSYEQYF,TGTGCCAGCAGCTTACGGGACTCTAGCTCCTACGAGCAGTACTTC
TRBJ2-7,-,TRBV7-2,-,CASRYTGGTYEQYF,TGTGCCAGCAGGTACACAGGAGGAACATACGAGCAGTACTTC
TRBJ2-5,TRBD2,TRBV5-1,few,CASAGDDQETQYF,TGCGCCAGTGCGGGGGACGACCAAGAGACCCAGTACTTC
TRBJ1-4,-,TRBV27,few,CASSSRRRNEKLFF,TGTGCCAGCAGTTCGAGACGGAGGAATGAAAAACTGTTTTTT
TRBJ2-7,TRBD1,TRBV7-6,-,CVSSSGQGGNEQYF,TGTGTCAGCAGCTCGGGACAGGGGGGCAACGAGCAGTACTTC
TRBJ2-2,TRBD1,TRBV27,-,CASSLSSPRTGAGELFF,TGTGCCAGCAGTTTATCGAGCCCGAGGACAGGGGCCGGGGAGCTGTTTTTT
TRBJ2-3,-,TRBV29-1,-,CSVEFPTVGGTDTQYF,TGCAGCGTTGAATTCCCTACGGTGGGTGGCACAGATACGCAGTATTTT
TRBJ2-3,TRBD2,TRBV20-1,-,CSAISLAEPSYTDTQYF,TGCAGTGCTATTTCGCTAGCGGAGCCATCTTACACAGATACGCAGTATTTT
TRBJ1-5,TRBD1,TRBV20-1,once,CSATTGMLSNQPQHF,TGCAGTGCCACGACAGGGATGCTTAGCAATCAGCCCCAGCATTTT
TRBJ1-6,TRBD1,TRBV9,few,CASNDRGDSPLHF,TGTGCCAGCAACGACAGGGGTGATTCACCCCTCCACTTT
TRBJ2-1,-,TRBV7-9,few,CASSLARADNEQFF,TGTGCCAGCAGCTTAGCCCGGGCAGACAATGAGCAGTTCTTC
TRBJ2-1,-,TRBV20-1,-,CSPEGNEQFF,TGCAGCCCCGAGGGGAATGAGCAGTTCTTC
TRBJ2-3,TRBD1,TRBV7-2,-,CASSTTGDAQYF,TGTGCCAGCAGCACTACAGGGGATGCGCAGTATTTT
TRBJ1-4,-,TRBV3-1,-,CASSQASNEKLFF,TGTGCCAGCAGCCAAGCTAGTAATGAAAAACTGTTTTTT